These 20 T cell receptor beta chains share one sample of origin, sequenced in a study of cytomegalovirus exposure and HLA in healthy donors. Repertoires were generated with immunoSEQ multiplex PCR, while TCRdb's copy carries only in-frame clones and drops some. The data hold more than 300,000 clones, with approximately 90% observed a single time. Sequenced material: PBMCs. The source is a woman between 18 and 29 years old in good health and CMV-seronegative.

The gene calls are TRBV9 and TRBJ2-1, with TRBD2 as a possible D gene (6 bases). V lost 0 bases and J lost 4, with 8 bases in between. CDR1 and CDR2 from the germline V gene are SGDLS and YYNGEE. This CDR3 has 14 amino acids. CDR3 sequence: CASSVVGGYNEQFF. The CDR3, as DNA: TGTGCCAGCAGCGTAGTGGGGGGATACAATGAGCAGTTCTTC.

The rearrangement joins TRBV7-2 to TRBJ1-1; 8 bases line up with TRBD1. The J segment lost 2 bases and the V segment lost 2 bases, leaving 4 bases of the junction unmatched. The CDR3 covers 15 residues. Germline CDR1 reads SGHTA; CDR2 reads FQGNSA. The CDR3 DNA reads as TGTGCCAGCAGCTTACAGGGGGCGGTTAACACTGAAGCTTTCTTT. Translating gives CASSLQGAVNTEAFF.

The chain carries TRBV7-3 and TRBJ2-1, with 9 bases matching TRBD2. The CDR3 contains 15 residues. Germline-derived CDR1 and CDR2 are SGHTA and FQGTGA. Unmatched junction bases numbered 4, after V lost 2 bases and J lost 5 bases. The CDR3: CASSLLASGDNEQFF. CDR3 bases: TGTGCCAGCAGCTTATTGGCTAGCGGGGACAATGAGCAGTTCTTC.

This clone was seen just once. The rearrangement joins TRBV2 to TRBJ2-1, with D perhaps TRBD2 (6 bases). V lost 4 bases and J lost 2, with 12 bases in between. The CDR3 totals 15 residues. Germline CDR1 and CDR2: SNHLY and FYNNEI. For the CDR3, the DNA is TGTGCCAGCAGTGTCGGGCCTAGCGCCTACAATGAGCAGTTCTTC. Its protein is CASSVGPSAYNEQFF.

The chain uses TRBV4-2 and TRBJ1-1; the match to TRBD1 covers 9 bases. V shed 0 bases, J shed 6 bases, and the junction held 8 bases outside the gene matches. The CDR3 is made up of 16 amino acids. Germline values: CDR1 LGHNA, CDR2 YNFKEQ. The CDR3 reads CASSQDNHGQGSEAFF. In DNA, the CDR3 is TGTGCCAGCAGCCAAGATAACCATGGACAGGGGTCTGAAGCTTTCTTT.

The CDR3 DNA is TGTGCCAGTAGTATAGATACCTTCAGGGGCGCGTACAATGAGCAGTTCTTC. Residues: CASSIDTFRGAYNEQFF. The V gene is TRBV19, the J gene TRBJ2-1; a weak D match, TRBD1 (6 bases). Germline V gene data show CDR1 as LNHDA and CDR2 as SQIVND (reference sequence). Between the trimmed V and J ends, which lost 0 bases and 4 bases, there was a span of 16 bases. This CDR3 region has 17 residues.

The sample holds one count of this clone. The chain combines TRBV27 with TRBJ2-5; no definite D call. CDR1 and CDR2 (germline): MNHEY, SMNVEV (reference sequence). The CDR3 is 17 residues long. Trimming took 1 base from V and 3 from J, leaving 18 bases between them. The CDR3 coding sequence is TGTGCCAGCAGTTTATATGAGGAACTAACCGGAAAAGAGACCCAGTACTTC. As protein: CASSLYEELTGKETQYF.

The J gene is TRBJ2-3, the V gene TRBV27, with TRBD2 as a possible D gene (6 bases). The CDR3 length is 12 residues. From germline, CDR1 is MNHEY and CDR2 SMNVEV (reference sequence). V gave up 0 bases and J gave up 8 bases, with 6 bases separating them. The CDR3 coding sequence is TGTGCCAGCAGTTTATCCGGGGGTACGCAGTATTTT. Translating gives CASSLSGGTQYF.

This sequence joins TRBV29-1 and TRBJ1-1; D is perhaps TRBD1 (6 bases). This CDR3 is 14 amino acids long. The germline V and J ends were trimmed by 1 base and 0 bases, with 9 bases remaining between them. Germline V gene lookup returns CDR1 SQVTM and CDR2 ANQGSEA. The DNA of the CDR3 is TGCAGCGTTGAAGGGCGGGGGCTGAACACTGAAGCTTTCTTT. It encodes CSVEGRGLNTEAFF.

The V call is TRBV7-3, the J call TRBJ1-2; 12 nucleotides agree with TRBD1. The germline V gene has CDR1 SGHTA and CDR2 FQGTGA. J lost 8 bases, V lost 8 bases, and 9 bases had no gene match. This CDR3 spans 14 amino acids. CDR3 region: CASSPGQGAGGYTF. The CDR3 coding sequence is TGTGCCAGCTCTCCGGGACAGGGGGCCGGGGGCTACACCTTC.

V gene TRBV12-5 combines with J gene TRBJ2-3; 14 nucleotides align to TRBD2. J was trimmed by 5 bases and V by 5 bases; bases with no gene match: 6. Germline values: CDR1 LGHNT, CDR2 FRNRAP. This CDR3 is 16 amino acids long. CDR3 in amino acids: CASGPGLAGGGDTQYF. The CDR3 DNA reads as TGTGCTAGTGGTCCCGGACTAGCGGGAGGAGGAGATACGCAGTATTTT.

This chain connects TRBV6-1 to TRBJ1-5; D possibly corresponds to TRBD1 (6 bases). There are 14 residues in the CDR3. Trimming took off 4 bases at V and 5 bases at J, with 12 bases between the two ends. Per the germline V gene, CDR1 is MNHNS and CDR2 is SASEGT. The CDR3 DNA is TGTGCCAGCAGTGGAACAGGGCCCGATCAGCCCCAGCATTTT. It specifies CASSGTGPDQPQHF.

The genes are TRBV7-6 and TRBJ2-7, with 10 nucleotides matching TRBD2. The CDR3 covers 16 residues. Trimming at V came to 8 bases and at J to 7 bases, leaving 17 bases not matched to a gene. The germline V gene has CDR1 SGHVS and CDR2 FNYEAQ. CDR3 sequence (DNA): TGTGCCAGCTCAAAACCCGGGGGAGCGGGAGGGCTTGAGCAGTACTTC. Translated: CASSKPGGAGGLEQYF.

V is TRBV7-2 and J is TRBJ2-1; the match to TRBD2 covers 8 bases. The germline V gene encodes CDR1 SGHTA and CDR2 FQGNSA. V was pared by 2 bases and J by 4 bases, with 10 bases of the junction left unmatched. This CDR3 is built from 17 residues. The CDR3, as DNA: TGTGCCAGCAGCTTACTATACAGCGGGAGTATTTACAATGAGCAGTTCTTC. Protein sequence: CASSLLYSGSIYNEQFF.

J is TRBJ1-3 and V is TRBV2; D unclear. The CDR3 loop spans 15 amino acids. The ends were cut back, 1 base at V and 1 base at J, with 8 bases in the middle. In germline, CDR1 is SNHLY, CDR2 FYNNEI. CDR3 in DNA: TGTGCCAGCAGTGAAGGGGCAAGATCTGGAAACACCATATATTTT. This gives the protein CASSEGARSGNTIYF.

The CDR3 spells CASSYGGQDRGSYEQYF. CDR3 DNA: TGTGCCAGCAGTTACGGAGGGCAGGACAGGGGGTCCTACGAGCAGTACTTC. The chain links TRBV28 to TRBJ2-7, with 10 bases identical to TRBD1. The CDR3 totals 17 residues. Per germline, CDR1 MDHEN and CDR2 SYDVKM. V trimming: 4 bases; J trimming: 1 base; junction bases outside the gene matches: 10. Drawing the rest from reference TRBV28 and TRBJ2-7, the complete variable domain is DVKVTQSSRYLVKRTGEKVFLECVQDMDHENMFWYRQDPGLGLRLIYFSYDVKMKEKGDIPEGYSVSREKKERFSLILESASTNQTSMYLCASSYGGQDRGSYEQYFGPGTRLTVT.

V and J are TRBV10-3 and TRBJ1-5; D uncertain. The CDR3 sequence is 14 residues long. V shed 3 bases and J shed 6 bases, with 12 bases lying between them. CDR1 is ENHRY and CDR2 is SYGVKD in the germline V gene. This CDR3 reads CAISDPESGQPQHF. In DNA form, the CDR3 reads TGTGCCATCAGTGACCCGGAAAGCGGTCAGCCCCAGCATTTT.

The V gene is TRBV5-1, the J gene TRBJ2-7; D perhaps matches TRBD2 (6 bases). The V gene's germline CDR1 is SGHRS and CDR2 YFSETQ. Trimming pared 4 bases from V and 1 base from J, leaving 18 bases between. The CDR3 loop spans 16 amino acids. CDR3 amino acids: CASSPMNFGGSYEQYF. CDR3 DNA: TGCGCCAGCAGCCCAATGAACTTCGGGGGTTCCTACGAGCAGTACTTC.

The chain employs TRBV6-5 and TRBJ2-1; 7 nucleotides align to TRBD2. Trimming took 6 bases from V and 3 from J; bases not matched to a gene: 8. Germline CDR1 and CDR2: MNHEY and SVGAGI. The CDR3 runs 15 residues. The CDR3 protein is CASSPPGGIYNEQFF. The CDR3 nucleotides read TGTGCCAGCAGCCCCCCGGGGGGAATCTACAATGAGCAGTTCTTC.

The chain carries TRBV14 and TRBJ2-2, with D perhaps TRBD1 (5 bases). The CDR3 runs 15 residues. Germline CDR1 SGHDN, CDR2 FVKESK. Trimming removed 5 bases from V and 4 bases from J, with 14 bases in between. CDR3 sequence: CASSSWSGFTGELFF. CDR3 nucleotides: TGTGCCAGCAGCTCCTGGTCAGGGTTCACCGGGGAGCTGTTTTTT. Full variable domain (rest looked up from reference TRBV14 and TRBJ2-2): EAGVTQFPSHSVIEKGQTVTLRCDPISGHDNLYWYRRVMGKEIKFLLHFVKESKQDESGMPNNRFLAERTGGTYSTLKVQPAELEDSGVYFCASSSWSGFTGELFFGEGSRLTVL.